This T cell receptor beta chain was identified during a study of tumor-infiltrating lymphocytes in primary liver carcinoma. Worth noting for this clonotype: A read error is likely, as this CDR3 ends without the conserved phenylalanine or tryptophan.

It was from 20-30 mg of unsorted bulk tissue that RNA and DNA were co-extracted. The V and J ends lost 6 bases and 11 bases respectively, with 22 bases between them. Germline-derived CDR1 and CDR2 are SGHNT and YENEEA. The CDR3 length is 14 residues. Total RNA (roughly 540 ng) served as template for TCR beta cDNA synthesis primed by a constant-region primer. For TCR beta, libraries were produced by three nested multiplex PCR rounds using slightly modified ARM-PCR. Forward primers for TRBV1-TRBV30 and a C-beta reverse primer served the first two PCR rounds, at about 10 cycles each. TCRdb passed the multiplex PCR reads through MiXCR, listing each CDR3 protein once. This table holds 90,000 to 100,000 distinct CDR3 sequences, about three quarters found once.

The sequence was collected from a woman in her fifties or sixties with primary liver carcinoma and hepatitis B virus infection. Sequences were obtained from liver tumor tissue from sampling region 5. The sample's subset: tumor region T5, tumor centre. The rearrangement joins TRBV11-3 to TRBJ1-1; D may be TRBD1 (5 bases). CDR3 nucleotides: TGTGCCAGCAGTCCTAGGGGAGGGAAGGTTCGCGCTTTCTTA. Residues: CASSPRGGKVRAFL.